This TCR beta chain was observed in a study of OX40 agonist ivuxolimab in advanced cancers. Turning to the overall study: Ivuxolimab, which targeted the costimulatory receptor OX40 (CD134), was an agonistic, fully human IgG2 monoclonal antibody. Intravenous ivuxolimab was administered to patients every 2 weeks at six dose levels: 0.01, 0.1, 0.3, 1.5, 3 and 10 mg/kg. Of the roughly 50 dose-escalation patients, hepatocellular carcinoma was present in about 20, melanoma in around 15, renal cell carcinoma in 9 and head and neck cancer in 9. In the dose-escalation cohort, over 65% of patients were male, and the mean age was approximately 64 years, with a range of roughly 23 to 85. Prior anti-PD-1, anti-PD-L1 or anti-CTLA-4 therapy was permitted, and 30% to 50% of dose-escalation patients had received checkpoint inhibitors. Partial responses were achieved by three dose-escalation patients, of whom one had hepatocellular carcinoma and two had cutaneous melanoma. The point of sequencing TCRbeta in the periphery was to test whether ivuxolimab changed TCR sequence diversity and drove clonal T-cell expansion. The paper describes the monotherapy dose-escalation part (N of about 57 patients) of the phase I trial of ivuxolimab.

Remarks on this clone: Its antigen specificity is not known. Base qualities are not at hand, and no much larger clone is one base apart.

The trial excluded patients who had a history of autoimmune disease or who were on systemic immunosuppression. Peripheral blood for TCR sequencing was collected from all dose cohorts at baseline, on cycle 4 day 1, and on cycle 7 day 1. The samples were drawn from a first-in-human, open-label, multicenter phase I dose-escalation trial of ivuxolimab. Adults with locally advanced or metastatic head and neck squamous cell, hepatocellular, melanoma or renal cell carcinoma were enrolled in the trial. Before TCR sequencing, CD4+ and CD8+ T cells were separately sorted from peripheral blood. To sequence the TCRbeta CDR3 region, genomic DNA was isolated from the sorted cells. TCRbeta CDR3 regions were sequenced using the immunoSEQ Assay. TCRdb holds this immuneACCESS table with in-frame rearrangements only. Some clones are missing; in checked studies, unresolved V genes explain under half, and the rest has no known cause. The sample yields tens of thousands of clones; about four fifths were counted once. The ten largest clones represent 1.2% of the sample.

Per the germline V gene, SNHLY is the CDR1 and FYNNEI is the CDR2. V loses 1 base of germline sequence and J loses 2 bases, and the interval between the two ends is 12 bases. The CDR3 starts with the cysteine, ends with the phenylalanine, and has 16 residues. The retained sequence is limited to the CDR3, 48 bases, with the frame set at the first base. Summary of the overall study and its limitations: The antigen specificity of the peripheral T cells that underwent clonal expansion was not determined. After ivuxolimab, expanded clones were on average more numerous among CD8+ T cells than among CD4+ T cells. In the 0.1-3.0 mg/kg groups, partial responders were among the patients with the lowest normalized peripheral clonal expansion, particularly in CD8+ T cells. At doses of 0.1 to 3.0 mg/kg, clonal expansion of both CD4+ and CD8+ T cells in blood was seen between baseline and week 6. Low levels of normalized T-cell clonal expansion were also seen in some patients who did not respond.

The receptor was isolated from an adult with an advanced solid tumor such as melanoma, head and neck, liver or kidney cancer. Rearrangement joined TRBV2 to TRBJ2-1; confidence is insufficient to name the D gene. The sample was CD4+ or CD8+ T cells sorted from blood, taken in a trial of the OX40 agonist ivuxolimab. The DNA reads TGTGCCAGCAGTGAAGAGGGTTTGGGCGCCTACAATGAGCAGTTCTTC. Translation gives CASSEEGLGAYNEQFF. The CDR3 plus the reference TRBV2 and TRBJ2-1 genes for the other parts give the full variable domain: EPEVTQTPSHQVTQMGQEVILRCVPISNHLYFYWYRQILGQKVEFLVSFYNNEISEKSEIFDDQFSVERPDGSNFTLKIRSTKLEDSAMYFCASSEEGLGAYNEQFFGPGTRLTVL.